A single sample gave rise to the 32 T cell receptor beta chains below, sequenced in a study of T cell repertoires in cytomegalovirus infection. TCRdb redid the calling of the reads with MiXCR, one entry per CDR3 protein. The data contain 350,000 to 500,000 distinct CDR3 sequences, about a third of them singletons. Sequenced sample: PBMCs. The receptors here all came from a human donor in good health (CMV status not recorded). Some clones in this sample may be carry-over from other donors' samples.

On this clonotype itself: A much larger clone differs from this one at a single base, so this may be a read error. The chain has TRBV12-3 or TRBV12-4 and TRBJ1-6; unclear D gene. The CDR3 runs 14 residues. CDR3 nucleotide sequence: TGTGCCAGCAGTTTCGGTAGCCGCGATTCACCCATCCACTTT. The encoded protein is CASSFGSRDSPIHF.

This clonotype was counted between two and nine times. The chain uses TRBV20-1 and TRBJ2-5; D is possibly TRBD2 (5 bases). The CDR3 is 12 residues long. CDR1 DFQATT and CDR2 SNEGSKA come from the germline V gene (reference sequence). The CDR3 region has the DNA TGCAGCCCCGGGAAGGGTAGGGAGACCCAGTACTTC. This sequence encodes CSPGKGRETQYF.

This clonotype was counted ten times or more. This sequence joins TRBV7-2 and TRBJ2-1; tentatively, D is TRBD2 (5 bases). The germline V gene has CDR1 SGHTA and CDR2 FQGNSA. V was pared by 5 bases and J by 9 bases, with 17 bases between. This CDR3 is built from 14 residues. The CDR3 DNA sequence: TGTGCCAGCAGCCCGAGGGCCCCCCTAGGTGAGCAGTTCTTC. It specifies CASSPRAPLGEQFF.

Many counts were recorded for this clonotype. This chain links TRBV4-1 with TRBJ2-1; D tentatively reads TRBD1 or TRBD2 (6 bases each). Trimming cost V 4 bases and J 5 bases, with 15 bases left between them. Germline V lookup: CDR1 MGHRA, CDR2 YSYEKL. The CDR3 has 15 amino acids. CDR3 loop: CASSRVGGGNNEQFF. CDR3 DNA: TGCGCCAGCAGCCGAGTAGGAGGGGGAAACAATGAGCAGTTCTTC.

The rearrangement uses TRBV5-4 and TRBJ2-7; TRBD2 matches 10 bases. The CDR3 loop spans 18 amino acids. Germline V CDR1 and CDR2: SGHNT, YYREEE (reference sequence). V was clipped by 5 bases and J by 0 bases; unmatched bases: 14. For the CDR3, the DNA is TGTGCCAGCAGTGCCGGGACTAGCGCTCCCTTGAGCTCCTACGAGCAGTACTTC. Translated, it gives CASSAGTSAPLSSYEQYF.

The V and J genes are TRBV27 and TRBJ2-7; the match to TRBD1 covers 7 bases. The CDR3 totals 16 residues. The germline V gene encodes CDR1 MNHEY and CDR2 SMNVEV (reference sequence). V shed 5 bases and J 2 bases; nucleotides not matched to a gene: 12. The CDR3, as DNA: TGTGCCAGCAGTCTCTATACAGGGGCGAAAGCCTACGAGCAGTACTTC. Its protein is CASSLYTGAKAYEQYF.

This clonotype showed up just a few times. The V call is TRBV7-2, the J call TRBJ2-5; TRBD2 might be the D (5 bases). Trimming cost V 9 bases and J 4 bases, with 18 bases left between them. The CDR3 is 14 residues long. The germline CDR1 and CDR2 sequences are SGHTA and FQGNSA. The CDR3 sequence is CASRPSTAGETQYF. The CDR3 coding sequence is TGTGCCAGTAGGCCCTCCACGGCGGGAGAGACCCAGTACTTC.

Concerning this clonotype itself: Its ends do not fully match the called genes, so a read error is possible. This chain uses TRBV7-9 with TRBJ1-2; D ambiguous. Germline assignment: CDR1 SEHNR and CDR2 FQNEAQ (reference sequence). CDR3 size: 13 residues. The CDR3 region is CAGHGPTNYVYTF. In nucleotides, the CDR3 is TGTGCCGGTCACGGACCTACTAACTATGTCTACACCTTC. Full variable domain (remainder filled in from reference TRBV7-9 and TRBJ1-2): DTGVSQNPRHKITKRGQNVTFRCDPISEHNRLYWYRQTLGQGPEFLTYFQNEAQLEKSRLLSDRFSAERPKGSFSTLEIQRTEQGDSAMYLCAGHGPTNYVYTFGSGTRLTVV.

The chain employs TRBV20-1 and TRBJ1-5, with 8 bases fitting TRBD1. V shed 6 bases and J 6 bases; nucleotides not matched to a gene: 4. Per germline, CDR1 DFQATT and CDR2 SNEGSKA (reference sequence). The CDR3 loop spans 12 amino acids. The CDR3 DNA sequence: TGCAGTGCGCGACAGGGGATTCAGCCCCAGCATTTT. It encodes CSARQGIQPQHF.

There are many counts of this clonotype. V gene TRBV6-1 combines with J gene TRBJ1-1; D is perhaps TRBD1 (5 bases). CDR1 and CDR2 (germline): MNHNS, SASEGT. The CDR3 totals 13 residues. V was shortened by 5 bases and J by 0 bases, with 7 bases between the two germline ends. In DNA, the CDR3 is TGTGCCAGCAGTCAGGGTCTGAACACTGAAGCTTTCTTT. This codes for CASSQGLNTEAFF.

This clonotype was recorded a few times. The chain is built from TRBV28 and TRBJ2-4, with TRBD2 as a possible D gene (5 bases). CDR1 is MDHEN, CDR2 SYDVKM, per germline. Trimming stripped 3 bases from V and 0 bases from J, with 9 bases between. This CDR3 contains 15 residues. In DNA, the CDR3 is TGTGCCAGCAGTTTGGCGGGCGCAGCCAAAAACATTCAGTACTTC. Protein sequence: CASSLAGAAKNIQYF.

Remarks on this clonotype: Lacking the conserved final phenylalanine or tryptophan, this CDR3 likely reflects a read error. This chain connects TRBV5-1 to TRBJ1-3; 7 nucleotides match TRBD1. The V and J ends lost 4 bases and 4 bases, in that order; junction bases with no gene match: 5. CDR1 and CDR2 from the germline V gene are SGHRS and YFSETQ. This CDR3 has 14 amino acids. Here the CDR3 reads CASSLGTDGNTIYS. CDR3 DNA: TGCGCCAGCAGCCTGGGGACAGACGGAAACACCATATATTCT.

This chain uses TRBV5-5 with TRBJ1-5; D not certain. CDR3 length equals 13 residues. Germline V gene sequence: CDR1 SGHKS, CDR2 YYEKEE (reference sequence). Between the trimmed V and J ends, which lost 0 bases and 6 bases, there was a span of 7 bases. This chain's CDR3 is CASSLARSQPQHF. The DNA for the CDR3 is TGTGCCAGCAGCTTGGCCCGAAGTCAGCCCCAGCATTTT.

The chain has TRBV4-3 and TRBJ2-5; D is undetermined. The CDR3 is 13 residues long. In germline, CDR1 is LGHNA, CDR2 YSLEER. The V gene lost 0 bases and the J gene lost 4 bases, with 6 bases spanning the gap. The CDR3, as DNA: TGCGCCAGCAGCCAAGATTCGGGAGAGACCCAGTACTTC. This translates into CASSQDSGETQYF.

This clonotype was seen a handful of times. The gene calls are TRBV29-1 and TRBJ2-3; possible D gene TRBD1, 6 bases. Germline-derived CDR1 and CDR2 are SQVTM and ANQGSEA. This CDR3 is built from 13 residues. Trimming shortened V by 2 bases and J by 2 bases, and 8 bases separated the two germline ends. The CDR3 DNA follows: TGCAGCGTTGAAACAGGGCCCACAGATACGCAGTATTTT. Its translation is CSVETGPTDTQYF.

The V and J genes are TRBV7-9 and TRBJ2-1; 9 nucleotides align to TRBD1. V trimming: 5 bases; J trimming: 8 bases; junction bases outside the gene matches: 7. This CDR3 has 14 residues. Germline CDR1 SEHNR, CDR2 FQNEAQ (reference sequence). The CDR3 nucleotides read TGTGCCAGCAGCCGAACAGGGGGCGAGGATGAGCAGTTCTTC. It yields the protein CASSRTGGEDEQFF.

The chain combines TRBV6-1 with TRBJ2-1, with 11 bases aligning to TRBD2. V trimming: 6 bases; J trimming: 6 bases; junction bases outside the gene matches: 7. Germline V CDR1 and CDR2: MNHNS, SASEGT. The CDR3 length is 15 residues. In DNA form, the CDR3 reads TGTGCCAGCAGCGTAGCGGGGGGGCGGGGCAATGAGCAGTTCTTC. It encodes CASSVAGGRGNEQFF.

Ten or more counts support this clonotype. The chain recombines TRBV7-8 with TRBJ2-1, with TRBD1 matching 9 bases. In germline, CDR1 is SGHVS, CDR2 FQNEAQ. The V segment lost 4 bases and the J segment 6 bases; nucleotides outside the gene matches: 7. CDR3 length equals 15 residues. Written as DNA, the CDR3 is TGTGCCAGCAGCTCCCGGACAGGGGCTTTCAATGAGCAGTTCTTC. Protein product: CASSSRTGAFNEQFF.

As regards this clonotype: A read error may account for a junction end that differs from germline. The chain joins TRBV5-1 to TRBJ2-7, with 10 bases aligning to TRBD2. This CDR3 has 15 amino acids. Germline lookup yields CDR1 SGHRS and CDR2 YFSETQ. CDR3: CSSILLSSGGYEPYF. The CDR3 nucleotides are TGCTCCAGCATCTTGTTGTCTAGCGGGGGATACGAGCCGTACTTC.

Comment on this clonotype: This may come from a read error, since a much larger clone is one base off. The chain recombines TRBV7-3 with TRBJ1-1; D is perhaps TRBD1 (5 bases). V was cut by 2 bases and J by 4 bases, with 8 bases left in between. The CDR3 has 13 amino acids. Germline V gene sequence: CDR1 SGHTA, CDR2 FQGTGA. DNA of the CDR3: TGTGCCAGCAGCTTAGTAGGGACCACTGAAGCTTTCTTT. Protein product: CASSLVGTTEAFF.

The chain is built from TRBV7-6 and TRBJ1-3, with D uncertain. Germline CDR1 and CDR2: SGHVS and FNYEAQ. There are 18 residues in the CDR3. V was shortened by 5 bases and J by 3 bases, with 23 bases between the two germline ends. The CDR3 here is CASSPLPEVLMGGNTIYF. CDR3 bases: TGTGCCAGCAGCCCCCTCCCAGAAGTCCTCATGGGTGGAAACACCATATATTTT.

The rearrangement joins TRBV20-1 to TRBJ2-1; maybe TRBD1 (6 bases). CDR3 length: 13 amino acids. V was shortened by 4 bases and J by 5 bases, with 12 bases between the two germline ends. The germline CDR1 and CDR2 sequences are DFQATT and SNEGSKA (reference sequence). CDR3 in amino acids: CSATRGRHNEQFF. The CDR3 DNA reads TGCAGTGCTACTAGGGGGAGACACAATGAGCAGTTCTTC.

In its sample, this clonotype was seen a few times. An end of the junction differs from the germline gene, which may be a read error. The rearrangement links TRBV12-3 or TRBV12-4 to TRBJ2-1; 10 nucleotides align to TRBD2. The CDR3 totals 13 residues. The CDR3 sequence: CASRTGSSGGRIF. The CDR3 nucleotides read TGTGCCAGCAGAACCGGGAGTAGCGGGGGGAGGATCTTC.

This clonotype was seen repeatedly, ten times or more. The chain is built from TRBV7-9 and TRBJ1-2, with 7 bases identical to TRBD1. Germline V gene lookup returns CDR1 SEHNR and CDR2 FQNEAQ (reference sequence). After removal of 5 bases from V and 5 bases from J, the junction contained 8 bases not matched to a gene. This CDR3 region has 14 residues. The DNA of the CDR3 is TGTGCCAGCAGCGCGGGACAGACCCCGTATGGCTACACCTTC. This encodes CASSAGQTPYGYTF.

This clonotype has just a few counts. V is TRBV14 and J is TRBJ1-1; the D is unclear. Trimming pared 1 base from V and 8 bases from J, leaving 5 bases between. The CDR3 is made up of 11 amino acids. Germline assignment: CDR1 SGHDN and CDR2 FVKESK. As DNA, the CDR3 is TGTGCCAGCAGCCAAGGCCCAGAAGCTTTCTTT. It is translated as CASSQGPEAFF.

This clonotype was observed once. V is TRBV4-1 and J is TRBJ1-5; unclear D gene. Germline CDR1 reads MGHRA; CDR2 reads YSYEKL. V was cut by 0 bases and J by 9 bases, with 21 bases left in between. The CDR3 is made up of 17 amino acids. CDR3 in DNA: TGCGCCAGCAGCCAAGATAGGAACGGAGGAGGCGAACGGCCCCAGCATTTT. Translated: CASSQDRNGGGERPQHF.

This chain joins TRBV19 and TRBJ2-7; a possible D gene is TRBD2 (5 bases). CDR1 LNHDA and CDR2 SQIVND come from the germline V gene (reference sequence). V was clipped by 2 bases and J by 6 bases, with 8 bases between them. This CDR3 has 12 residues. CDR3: CASSIRGSEQYF. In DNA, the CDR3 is TGTGCCAGTAGTATAAGAGGGAGCGAGCAGTACTTC.

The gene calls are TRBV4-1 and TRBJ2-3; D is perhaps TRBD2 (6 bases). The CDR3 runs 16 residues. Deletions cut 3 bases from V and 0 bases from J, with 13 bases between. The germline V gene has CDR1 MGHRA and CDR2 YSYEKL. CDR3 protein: CASSQRTSTSTDTQYF. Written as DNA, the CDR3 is TGCGCCAGCAGCCAGAGAACTAGCACCAGCACAGATACGCAGTATTTT.

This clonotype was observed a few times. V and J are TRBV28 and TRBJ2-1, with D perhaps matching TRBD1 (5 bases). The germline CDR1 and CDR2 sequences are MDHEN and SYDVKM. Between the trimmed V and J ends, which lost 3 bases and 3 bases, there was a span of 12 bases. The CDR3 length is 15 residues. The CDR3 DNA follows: TGTGCCAGCAGTTTTAAGCCGACAGTCTACAATGAGCAGTTCTTC. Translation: CASSFKPTVYNEQFF.

The CDR3 nucleotides read TGTGCCAGCTCACCACCGCGGTCTAATGAAAAACTGTTTTTT. Its translation: CASSPPRSNEKLFF. The chain couples TRBV18 to TRBJ1-4; D ambiguous. Trimming cost V 0 bases and J 3 bases, with 5 bases left between them. Germline CDR1 is KGHSH and CDR2 is LQKENI. The CDR3 sequence is 14 residues long.

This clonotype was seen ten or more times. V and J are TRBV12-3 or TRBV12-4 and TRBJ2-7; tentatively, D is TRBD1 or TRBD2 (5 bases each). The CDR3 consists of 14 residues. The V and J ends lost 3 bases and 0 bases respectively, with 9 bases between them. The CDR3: CASSLWGSSYEQYF. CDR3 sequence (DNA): TGTGCCAGCAGTTTGTGGGGGAGCTCCTACGAGCAGTACTTC.

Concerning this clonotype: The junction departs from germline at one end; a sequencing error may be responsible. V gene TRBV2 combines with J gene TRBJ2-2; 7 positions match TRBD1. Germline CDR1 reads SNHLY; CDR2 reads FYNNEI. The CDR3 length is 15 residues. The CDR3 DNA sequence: TGTGCCAGCAGTTCCGGGACAGTAGTCACCGGTGAGCTGTTTTTT. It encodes CASSSGTVVTGELFF.